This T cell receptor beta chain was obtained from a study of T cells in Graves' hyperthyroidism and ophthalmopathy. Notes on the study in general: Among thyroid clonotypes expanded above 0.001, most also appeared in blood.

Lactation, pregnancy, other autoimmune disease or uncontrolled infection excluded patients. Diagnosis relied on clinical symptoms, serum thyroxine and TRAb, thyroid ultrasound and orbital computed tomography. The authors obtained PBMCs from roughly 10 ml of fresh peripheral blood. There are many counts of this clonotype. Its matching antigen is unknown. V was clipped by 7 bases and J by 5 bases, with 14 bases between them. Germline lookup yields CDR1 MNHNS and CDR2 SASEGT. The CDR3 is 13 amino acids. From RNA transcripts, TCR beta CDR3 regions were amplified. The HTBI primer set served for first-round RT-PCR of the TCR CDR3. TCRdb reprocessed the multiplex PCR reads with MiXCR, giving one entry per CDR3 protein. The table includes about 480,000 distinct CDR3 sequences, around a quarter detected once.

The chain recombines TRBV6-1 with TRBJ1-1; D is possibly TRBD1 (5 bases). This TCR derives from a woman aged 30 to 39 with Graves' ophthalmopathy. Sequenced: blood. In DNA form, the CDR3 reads TGTGCCAGCATACCTGGGGGTAGGACTGAAGCTTTCTTT. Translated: CASIPGGRTEAFF.